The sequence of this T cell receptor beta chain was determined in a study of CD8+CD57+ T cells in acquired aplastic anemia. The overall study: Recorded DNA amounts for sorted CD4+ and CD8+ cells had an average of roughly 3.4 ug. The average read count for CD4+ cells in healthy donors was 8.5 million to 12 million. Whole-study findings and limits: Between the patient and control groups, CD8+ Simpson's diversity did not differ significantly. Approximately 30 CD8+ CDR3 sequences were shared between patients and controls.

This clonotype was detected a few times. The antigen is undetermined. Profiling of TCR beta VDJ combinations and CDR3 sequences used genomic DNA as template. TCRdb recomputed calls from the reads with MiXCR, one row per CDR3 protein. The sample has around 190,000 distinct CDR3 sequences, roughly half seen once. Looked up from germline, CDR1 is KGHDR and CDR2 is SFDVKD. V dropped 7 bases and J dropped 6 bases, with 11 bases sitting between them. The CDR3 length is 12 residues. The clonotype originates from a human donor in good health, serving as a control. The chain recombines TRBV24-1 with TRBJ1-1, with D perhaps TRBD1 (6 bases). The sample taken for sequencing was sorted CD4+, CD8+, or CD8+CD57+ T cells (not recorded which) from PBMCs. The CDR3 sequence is CATSSGAAEAFF. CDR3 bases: TGTGCCACCAGCTCAGGGGCGGCTGAAGCTTTCTTT.